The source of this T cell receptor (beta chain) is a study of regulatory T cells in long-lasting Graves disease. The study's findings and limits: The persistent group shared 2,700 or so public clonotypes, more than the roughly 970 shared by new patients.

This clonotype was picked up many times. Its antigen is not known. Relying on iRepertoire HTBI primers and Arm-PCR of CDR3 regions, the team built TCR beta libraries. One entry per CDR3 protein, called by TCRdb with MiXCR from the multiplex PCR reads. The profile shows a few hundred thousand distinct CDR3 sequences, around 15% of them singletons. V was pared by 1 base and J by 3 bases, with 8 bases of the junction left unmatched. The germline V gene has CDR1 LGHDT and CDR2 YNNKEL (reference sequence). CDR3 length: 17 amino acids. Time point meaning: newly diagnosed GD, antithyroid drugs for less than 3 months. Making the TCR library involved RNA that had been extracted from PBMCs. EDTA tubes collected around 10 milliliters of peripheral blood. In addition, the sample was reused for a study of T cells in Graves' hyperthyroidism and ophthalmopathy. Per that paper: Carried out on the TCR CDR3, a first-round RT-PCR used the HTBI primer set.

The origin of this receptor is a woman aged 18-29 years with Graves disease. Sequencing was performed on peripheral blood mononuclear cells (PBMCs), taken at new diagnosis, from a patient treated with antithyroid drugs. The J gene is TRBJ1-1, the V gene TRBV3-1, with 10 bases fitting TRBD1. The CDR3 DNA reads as TGTGCCAGCAGCCAAGTGGGACAGGGGTTGAGGTACACTGAAGCTTTCTTT. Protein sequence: CASSQVGQGLRYTEAFF.